The source of this TCR beta chain is a study of T cell responses to AZD1222 COVID-19 vaccine. V lost 5 bases, J lost 0 bases, and 9 bases lay in between. This CDR3 comprises 14 residues. Germline values: CDR1 SGHTA, CDR2 FQGNSA. Generated by immunoSEQ multiplex PCR, the TCRdb table keeps only in-frame clones and is missing some. Of about 110,000 clones listed, 90% to 95% were seen once; the top ten hold approximately 22%. In this sample, this clone turned up once. Its antigen is not identified. Study observations and caveats: Increased Spike-specific TCR breadth and depth were observed after two AZD1222 doses.

This TCR came from an adult in good health. The input for sequencing was peripheral blood, taken on day 0 of AZD1222 vaccination. The gene calls are TRBV7-2 and TRBJ2-3; no reliable D call. The CDR3 DNA sequence: TGTGCCAGCAGCCGGAACCCTAGCACAGATACGCAGTATTTT. Its protein product is CASSRNPSTDTQYF.